This paragraph reports one T cell receptor beta chain. Its cognate antigen is unknown. Assay used: immunoSEQ multiplex PCR; TCRdb lists only in-frame clones, some missing. The table has tens of thousands of clones, 70% to 85% seen once. The time point denotes: baseline pretreatment blood. Treatment given: 15 Gy SBRT to primary tumor, nephrectomy 4 weeks later. Blood was sampled at baseline, 2 weeks and 4 weeks after SBRT. The data are from a study of radiation and T cells in renal cell carcinoma. Study-wide findings and caveats: Top tumor clonotypes rose in blood 2 weeks post-radiation, then contracted. Without pretreatment biopsies, baseline tumor clonotype presence was undetermined.

The CDR3 extends over 12 amino acids. Germline CDR1 MNHEY, CDR2 SMNVEV (reference sequence). Trimming pared 5 bases from V and 3 bases from J, leaving 4 bases between. The material sequenced was blood, taken from a patient whose treatment included radiotherapy and nephrectomy. This chain links TRBV27 with TRBJ2-2; D remains unclear. This receptor was identified in a man between 60 and 75 years old with renal cell carcinoma. CDR3 nucleotides: TGTGCCAGCAGTCCAGACACCGGGGAGCTGTTTTTT. Amino acid sequence: CASSPDTGELFF.